This T cell receptor beta chain was documented in a study of identical twins. Whole-study findings and limits: Within monozygotic twins, out-of-frame TCR alpha sharing was underestimated by the models.

Trimming removed 3 bases from V and 6 bases from J, with 13 bases in between. CDR3 length: 14 amino acids. Germline CDR1 reads SEHNR; CDR2 reads FQNEAQ (reference sequence). The table lists this clonotype with many counts. Its specificity is not known. TCRdb processed the 5' RACE reads anew with MiXCR; each CDR3 protein has one entry. The sample has hundreds of thousands of distinct CDR3 sequences, 8.6% seen once; the top ten hold roughly 0.9%. These data were also filed under a second study, of yellow fever vaccine responses in identical twins.

J is TRBJ2-3 and V is TRBV7-9; D call uncertain. The origin of this receptor is a woman aged 18-35 years in good health. What was sequenced was PBMCs. The CDR3 DNA reads TGTGCCAGCAGCTTTGGGTCGCTGGGGGATACGCAGTATTTT. It specifies CASSFGSLGDTQYF.